Sequencing of this TCR beta chain was carried out in a study of blood T cell repertoires in COVID-19 (dated by TCRdb to 2018 to 2021). Regarding the study in general: Collaborator samples came from the United States, Italy and Spain and covered acute and convalescent phases of COVID-19. The samples were drawn from the first 160 participants of the ongoing ImmuneRACE study and from over 950 subjects provided by 6 global collaborators. Subjects who had been exposed to COVID-19, were actively infected with it, or had recovered from it provided the deeply sampled blood TCRbeta repertoires that made up the dataset. Sample metadata almost always included a de-identified subject ID, COVID-19 status, age in years and sex. The repertoires were released in a freely available public database intended as a resource for research on the immune response to SARS-CoV-2. Where available, HLA class I and class II types were taken from metadata supplied by the sample provider and were not determined by assay-based typing. The prospective study material was composed of cDNA or gDNA derived from T cells, B-cell-depleted T cells, or PBMCs. The investigation overall reported the following: How much clinical and demographic metadata was included differed by source and by participant, and the metadata was provided uncurated.

About this clone: Its antigen is not yet known. Per-nucleotide qualities are absent, and no much larger clonotype sits a single base away.

Whole blood was collected in K2EDTA tubes by collaborating institutions according to the institutions' own protocols. For TCRbeta analysis, collaborators shipped samples as frozen whole blood, isolated PBMCs, or DNA extracted from either of those sample types. TCRbeta CDR3 regions were amplified from genomic DNA using the immunoSEQ Assay, a bias-controlled multiplex PCR. The authors processed their data as follows. Nucleated cell counts per sample were estimated from amplification of reference gene primers within the assay. To quantify the absolute abundance of each unique TCRbeta CDR3 rearrangement, sequence reads were collapsed and filtered. For each sample, productive Simpson clonality was calculated by taking the square root of Simpson's diversity index across productive rearrangements. As stored in TCRdb, this immuneACCESS dataset retains in-frame rearrangements with V and J assigned. A fraction of the clones does not appear; measured against another copy, unresolved V genes explain less than half of the discrepancy, and the remainder lacks a known reason. Clone size and V and J calls were adopted from that table, with D and trimming inferred from the DNA. The sample has tens of thousands of clones on record, approximately 84% of them singletons. The top ten clonotypes cover roughly 2.5% of the sample.

The CDR3 goes from the cysteine to the phenylalanine over 16 residues. Only the CDR3 DNA stays, 48 bases, in frame from base 1. The trim is 4 bases for V and 8 bases for J, with a gap of 18 bases between the germline ends. In the germline V gene, CDR1 corresponds to KGHSH and CDR2 to LQKENI. The receptor chain draws on TRBV18 and TRBJ1-6; tentative D gene TRBD1, with 6 bases matching. This TCR was sampled from a middle-aged man with acute or convalescent COVID-19. The sample was peripheral blood. The DNA sequence is given as TGTGCCAGCTCACTCAACAGGGTGGCAGGAGATTCACCCCTCCACTTT. This codes for CASSLNRVAGDSPLHF.